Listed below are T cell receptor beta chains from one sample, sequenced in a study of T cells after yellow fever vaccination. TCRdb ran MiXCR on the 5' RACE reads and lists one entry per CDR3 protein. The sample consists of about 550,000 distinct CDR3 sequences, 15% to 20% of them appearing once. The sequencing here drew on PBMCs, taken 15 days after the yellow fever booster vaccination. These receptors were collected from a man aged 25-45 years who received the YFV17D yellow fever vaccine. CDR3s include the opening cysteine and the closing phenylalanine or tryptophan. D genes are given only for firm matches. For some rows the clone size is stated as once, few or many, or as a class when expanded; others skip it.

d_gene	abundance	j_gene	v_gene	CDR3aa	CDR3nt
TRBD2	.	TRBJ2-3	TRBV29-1	CSVATSGSRRTDTQYF	TGCAGCGTTGCCACTAGCGGGAGTAGGAGGACAGATACGCAGTATTTT
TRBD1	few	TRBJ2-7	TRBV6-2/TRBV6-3	CASSATGQGDSPYEQYF	TGTGCCAGCAGCGCAACGGGACAGGGTGATTCACCCTACGAGCAGTACTTC
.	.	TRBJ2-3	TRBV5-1	CASSSQTLPTDTQYF	TGCGCCAGCAGCTCTCAAACATTGCCCACAGATACGCAGTATTTT
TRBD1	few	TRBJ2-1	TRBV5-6	CASSLRQGIRYNEQFF	TGTGCCAGCAGCCTTAGACAGGGGATTAGGTACAATGAGCAGTTCTTC
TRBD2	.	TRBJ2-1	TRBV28	CASRGAGGGPSEQFF	TGTGCCAGCAGGGGCGCGGGGGGAGGGCCTAGTGAGCAGTTCTTC
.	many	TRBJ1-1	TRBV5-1	CASSRGSNTEAFF	TGTGCCAGCAGCCGAGGGTCGAACACTGAAGCTTTCTTT
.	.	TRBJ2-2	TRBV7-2	CASSLWGAKTGELFF	TGTGCCAGCAGCTTGTGGGGGGCAAAGACCGGGGAGCTGTTTTTT
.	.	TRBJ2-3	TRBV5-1	CASSLGPSQDTQYF	TGCGCCAGCAGCTTGGGTCCGAGCCAGGATACGCAGTATTTT
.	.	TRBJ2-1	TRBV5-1	CASSLATGTWIEQFF	TGCGCCAGCAGCTTGGCGACAGGAACCTGGATTGAGCAGTTCTTC
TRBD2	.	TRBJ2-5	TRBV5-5	CASSLTSGSGKGGETQYF	TGTGCCAGCAGCTTGACTAGCGGGAGCGGTAAAGGTGGAGAGACCCAGTACTTC
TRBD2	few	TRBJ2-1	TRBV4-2	CASSRQGTRDNEQFF	TGTGCCAGCAGCCGCCAAGGGACTAGAGACAATGAGCAGTTCTTC
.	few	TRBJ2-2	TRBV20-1	CSASGGGTNTGELFF	TGCAGTGCGAGCGGAGGGGGAACGAACACCGGGGAGCTGTTTTTT
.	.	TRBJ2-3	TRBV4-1	CASSRQVKGEDTQYF	TGCGCCAGCAGCCGACAGGTTAAGGGGGAGGATACGCAGTATTTT
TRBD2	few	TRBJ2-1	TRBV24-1	CATSDPGLAGKGEQFF	TGTGCCACCAGTGACCCCGGACTAGCGGGAAAGGGTGAGCAGTTCTTC
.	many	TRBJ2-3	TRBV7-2	CATAEGGTDTQYF	TGTGCCACCGCAGAGGGGGGCACAGATACGCAGTATTTT
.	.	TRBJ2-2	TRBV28	CASSLRGSNTGELFF	TGTGCCAGCAGTTTAAGGGGGTCGAACACCGGGGAGCTGTTTTTT
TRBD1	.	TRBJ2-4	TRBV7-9	CASSATGVGSQYF	TGTGCCAGCAGCGCGACAGGGGTAGGCTCCCAGTACTTC
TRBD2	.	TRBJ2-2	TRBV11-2	CASSPPFGAGGLETGELFF	TGTGCCAGCAGCCCCCCCTTTGGTGCGGGAGGGCTGGAGACCGGGGAGCTGTTTTTT
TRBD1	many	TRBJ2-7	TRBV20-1	CSASQGNGYEQYF	TGCAGTGCATCACAGGGGAACGGGTACGAGCAGTACTTC
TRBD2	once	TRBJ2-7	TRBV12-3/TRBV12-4	CASSLMGRRAGGVSYEQYF	TGTGCCAGCAGTTTAATGGGGAGGAGAGCGGGAGGGGTCTCCTACGAGCAGTACTTC
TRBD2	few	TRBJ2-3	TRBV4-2	CASSQPGLAGVIDTQYF	TGTGCCAGCAGCCAACCCGGACTAGCGGGAGTGATAGATACGCAGTATTTT
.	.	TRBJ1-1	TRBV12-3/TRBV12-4	CASSFFQNTEAFF	TGTGCCAGCAGTTTCTTCCAGAACACTGAAGCTTTCTTT
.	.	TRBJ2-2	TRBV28	CATMGTPGELFF	TGTGCCACTATGGGAACCCCCGGGGAGCTGTTTTTT
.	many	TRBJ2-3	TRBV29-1	CSVQIEAGDTQYF	TGCAGCGTGCAAATCGAAGCAGGGGATACGCAGTATTTT
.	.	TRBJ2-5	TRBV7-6	CASSLLSQETQYF	TGTGCCAGCAGCTTATTGTCACAAGAGACCCAGTACTTC
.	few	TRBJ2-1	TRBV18	CASSPSGDRRLNEQFF	TGTGCCAGCTCACCATCTGGGGACCGGCGGCTGAATGAGCAGTTCTTC
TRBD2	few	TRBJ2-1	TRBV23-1	CASSQDREGRRSYNEQFF	TGCGCCAGCAGTCAGGACCGGGAGGGCCGGAGGTCCTACAATGAGCAGTTCTTC
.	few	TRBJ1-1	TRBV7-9	CASSPWTKTEAFF	TGTGCCAGCAGCCCCTGGACTAAGACTGAAGCTTTCTTT
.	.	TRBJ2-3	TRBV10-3	CAISRLVVNTDTQYF	TGTGCCATCAGCCGACTAGTAGTAAACACAGATACGCAGTATTTT
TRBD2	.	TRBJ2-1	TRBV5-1	CASSPGSGSSYNEQFF	TGCGCCAGCAGCCCGGGGAGCGGGAGCTCCTACAATGAGCAGTTCTTC